This T cell receptor (beta chain) was recorded in a study of control samples from healthy donors and cancer patients. Some clones are missing from TCRdb's copy, which holds only in-frame ones; the method was immunoSEQ multiplex PCR. The sample lists roughly 80,000 clones, roughly 91% occurring once. The CDR3 extends over 15 amino acids. Germline lookup yields CDR1 SGHRS and CDR2 YFSETQ. The V end lost 0 bases, the J end lost 5 bases, and 9 bases lay between the germline ends. V is TRBV5-1 and J is TRBJ1-6; D is uncertain. Sequencing was performed on blood. The sequence came from a man aged 50 to 60 in good health. The DNA of the CDR3 is TGCGCCAGCAGCTTGGAAGGGTCCCATAATTCACCCCTCCACTTT. Protein sequence: CASSLEGSHNSPLHF.